A selection of T cell receptor beta chains follows, all from one sample in a study of T cells after yellow fever vaccination. TCRdb re-called the 5' RACE reads through MiXCR, storing one row per CDR3 protein. The table includes approximately 580,000 distinct CDR3 sequences, around a sixth detected once. The material was PBMCs, obtained around 5 days after the first yellow fever vaccination. The receptors stem from a man between 18 and 29 years old who received the YFV17D yellow fever vaccine. The conserved cysteine and the conserved F or W are not part of the CDR3 here.

V: TRBV6-2/TRBV6-3
CDR3: ASSRTGGLVNQPQH

V: TRBV5-1
CDR3: ASSLEGRVTDTQY

V: TRBV19
CDR3: ASSAPGARWAPLH

V: TRBV10-3
CDR3: AISEPGEGQETQY

V: TRBV30
CDR3: AWSVQASYGYT

V: TRBV7-2
CDR3: ASSLALAPAAYEQY

V: TRBV3-1
CDR3: ASSQVWEDQPQH

V: TRBV10-2
CDR3: ASSVGGEVETQY

V: TRBV5-1
CDR3: ASSLGTSAMNTEAF

V: TRBV6-5
CDR3: ASSYPDRGRDIQY

V: TRBV11-2
CDR3: ASSFTLAEQY

V: TRBV24-1
CDR3: ATSDLLSINLPEQF

V: TRBV5-1
CDR3: ASSLEAGGYNEQF

V: TRBV7-8
CDR3: ASSLRTSGDTQY

V: TRBV12-5
CDR3: ASGFRGRFQETQY

V: TRBV7-9
CDR3: ASSFATGTGELF

V: TRBV3-1
CDR3: ASSQEADSTDTQY

V: TRBV6-2/TRBV6-3
CDR3: ASSPLAGEYNEQF

V: TRBV7-2
CDR3: ASSLEAGGEETQY

V: TRBV6-2/TRBV6-3
CDR3: ASSYGRVLAEAF

V: TRBV6-1
CDR3: ASSVLPGHYEQY

V: TRBV5-1
CDR3: ASSSGQPNTEAF

V: TRBV20-1
CDR3: SARPTTPNTEAF

V: TRBV5-4
CDR3: ASSPEVNEDEQY

V: TRBV5-1
CDR3: ASSLATSLNTEAF

V: TRBV4-2
CDR3: ASSPAGGSTDTDTQY

V: TRBV7-9
CDR3: ASSLMAGYEQY

V: TRBV11-2
CDR3: ASRAGVRGEKLF